Detailed here is one T cell receptor (beta chain). Authors' data handling: Amplification of reference gene primers was used by the study to estimate nucleated cell counts. Data came from immunoSEQ multiplex PCR; TCRdb stores just in-frame clones and leaves some out. The V and J calls and clone size are taken from that table; D and trimming were inferred from the DNA. Of 150,000 to 200,000 clones listed, just under 85% are singletons. This specimen belongs to a study of blood T cell repertoires in COVID-19. Background on the study: The United States, Italy and Spain provided the acute and convalescent COVID-19 samples. Nucleic acid was either cDNA or gDNA, and it came from T cells, B-cell-depleted T cells, or PBMCs.

Seattle patient enrollment occurred during active infection, with longitudinal follow-up thereafter. The CDR3 totals 12 residues. Germline V gene sequence: CDR1 SGHNT, CDR2 YENEEA. Germline trimming cut 5 bases from V and 4 bases from J; bases unmatched to any gene: 1. Sequenced: peripheral blood. This sequence originates from a man aged 55 to 70 with COVID-19, enrolled during active disease. The J gene is TRBJ2-5, the V gene TRBV11-3; TRBD2 matches 7 bases. CDR3 residues: CASSQRGETQYF. Written as DNA, the CDR3 is TGTGCCAGCAGCCAGCGGGGAGAGACCCAGTACTTC.